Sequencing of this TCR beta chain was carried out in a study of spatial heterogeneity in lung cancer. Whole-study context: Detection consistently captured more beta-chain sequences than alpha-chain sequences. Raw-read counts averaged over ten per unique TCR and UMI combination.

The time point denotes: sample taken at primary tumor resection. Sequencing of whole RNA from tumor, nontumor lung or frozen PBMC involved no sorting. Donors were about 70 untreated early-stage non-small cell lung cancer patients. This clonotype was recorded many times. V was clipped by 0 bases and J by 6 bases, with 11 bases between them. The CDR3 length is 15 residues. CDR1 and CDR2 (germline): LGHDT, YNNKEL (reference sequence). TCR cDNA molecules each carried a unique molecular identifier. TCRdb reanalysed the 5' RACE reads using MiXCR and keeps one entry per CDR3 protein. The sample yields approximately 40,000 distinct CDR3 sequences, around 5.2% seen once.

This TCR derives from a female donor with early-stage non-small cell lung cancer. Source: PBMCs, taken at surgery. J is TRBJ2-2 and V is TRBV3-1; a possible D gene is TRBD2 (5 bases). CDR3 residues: CASSQEVGGSGELFF. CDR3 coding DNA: TGTGCCAGCAGCCAAGAAGTCGGCGGGTCCGGGGAGCTGTTTTTT.